This TCR beta chain derives from a study of beta chain features in type 1 diabetes. This CDR3 spans 15 amino acids. Germline V gene lookup returns CDR1 SGDLS and CDR2 YYNGEE. The V end lost 3 bases, the J end lost 7 bases, and 17 bases lay between the germline ends. All of the isolated RNA was reverse transcribed, so expressed TCRB transcripts were sequenced. The protocol was immunoSEQ multiplex PCR, while the TCRdb copy is restricted to in-frame clones and leaves out a portion. Among 250,000 to 350,000 clones listed, roughly 15% were seen once. The specimen sequenced was central memory CD4+ T cells from blood. The V and J genes are TRBV9 and TRBJ2-1, with D tentatively TRBD2 (6 bases). The origin of this receptor is a man aged 25 to 45 in good health. This CDR3 reads CASSDTSRAWNEQFF. In DNA, the CDR3 is TGTGCCAGCAGCGATACTAGCCGCGCCTGGAATGAGCAGTTCTTC.